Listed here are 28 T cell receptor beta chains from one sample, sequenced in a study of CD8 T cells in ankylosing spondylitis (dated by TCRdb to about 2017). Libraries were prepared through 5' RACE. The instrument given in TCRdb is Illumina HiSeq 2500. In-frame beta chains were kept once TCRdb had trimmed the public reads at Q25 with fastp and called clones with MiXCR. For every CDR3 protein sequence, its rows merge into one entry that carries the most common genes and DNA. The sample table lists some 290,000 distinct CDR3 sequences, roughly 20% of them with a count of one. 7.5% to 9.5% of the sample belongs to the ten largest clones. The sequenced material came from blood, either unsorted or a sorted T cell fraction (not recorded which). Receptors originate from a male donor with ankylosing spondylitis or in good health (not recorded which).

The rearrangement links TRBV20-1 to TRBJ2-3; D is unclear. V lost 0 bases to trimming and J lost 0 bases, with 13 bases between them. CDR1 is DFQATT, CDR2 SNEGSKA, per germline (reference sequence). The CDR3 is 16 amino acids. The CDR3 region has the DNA TGCAGTGCTAGAGATTTAATCGGGTCTAGCACAGATACGCAGTATTTT. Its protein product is CSARDLIGSSTDTQYF.

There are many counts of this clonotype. Written as DNA, the CDR3 is TGCGCCAGCAGCCAAGCGACAGGTATCTCCTACGAGCAGTACGTC. This sequence encodes CASSQATGISYEQYV. The gene calls are TRBV4-1 and TRBJ2-7; D may be TRBD1 (6 bases). The CDR3 is 15 amino acids. Trimming removed 1 base from V and 0 bases from J, with 10 bases in between. Germline V gene sequence: CDR1 MGHRA, CDR2 YSYEKL.

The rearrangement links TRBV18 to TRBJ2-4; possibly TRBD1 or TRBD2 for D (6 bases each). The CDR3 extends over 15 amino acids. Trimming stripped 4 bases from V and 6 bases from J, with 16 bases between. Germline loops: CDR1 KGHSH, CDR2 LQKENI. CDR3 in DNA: TGTGCCAGCTCACGGAATAGCGGAGGGGGAAACATTCAGTACTTC. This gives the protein CASSRNSGGGNIQYF. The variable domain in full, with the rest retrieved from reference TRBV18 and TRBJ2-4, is NAGVMQNPRHLVRRRGQEARLRCSPMKGHSHVYWYRQLPEEGLKFMVYLQKENIIDESGMPKERFSAEFPKEGPSILRIQQVVRGDSAAYFCASSRNSGGGNIQYFGAGTRLSVL.

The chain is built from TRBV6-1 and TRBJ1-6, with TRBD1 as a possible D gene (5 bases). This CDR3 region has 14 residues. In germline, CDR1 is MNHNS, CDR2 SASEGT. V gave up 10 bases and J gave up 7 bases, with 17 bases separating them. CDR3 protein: CAIRGAWENSPLHF. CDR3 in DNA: TGTGCCATCCGAGGGGCCTGGGAGAATTCACCCCTCCACTTT.

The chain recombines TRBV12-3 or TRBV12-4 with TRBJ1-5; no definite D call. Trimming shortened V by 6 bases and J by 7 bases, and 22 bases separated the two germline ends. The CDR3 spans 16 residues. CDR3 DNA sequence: TGTGCCAGCAGCTACCAACCCGGGGTGATGAGCCAGCCCCAGCATTTT. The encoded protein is CASSYQPGVMSQPQHF.

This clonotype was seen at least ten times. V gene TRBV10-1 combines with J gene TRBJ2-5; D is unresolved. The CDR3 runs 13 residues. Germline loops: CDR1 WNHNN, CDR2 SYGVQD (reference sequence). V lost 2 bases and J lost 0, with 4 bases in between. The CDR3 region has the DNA TGCGCCAGCAGTGAGGACAACCAAGAGACCCAGTACTTC. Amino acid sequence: CASSEDNQETQYF.

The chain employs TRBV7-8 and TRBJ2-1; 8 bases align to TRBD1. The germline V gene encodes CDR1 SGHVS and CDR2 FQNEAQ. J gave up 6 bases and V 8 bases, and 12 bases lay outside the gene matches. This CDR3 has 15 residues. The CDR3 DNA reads TGTGCCAGCCACAACCAGGACAGGGTCTTCAATGAGCAGTTCTTC. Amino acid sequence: CASHNQDRVFNEQFF.

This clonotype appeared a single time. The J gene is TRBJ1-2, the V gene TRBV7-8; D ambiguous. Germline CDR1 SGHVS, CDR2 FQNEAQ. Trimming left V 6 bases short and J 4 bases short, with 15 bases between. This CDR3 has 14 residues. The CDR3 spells CASSHSLGSYGYTF. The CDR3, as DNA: TGTGCCAGCAGTCATAGCCTGGGGTCCTATGGCTACACCTTC.

CDR3 residues: CSARGNRGETQYF. CDR3 sequence (DNA): TGCAGTGCTAGAGGCAACAGGGGAGAGACCCAGTACTTC. This sequence joins TRBV20-1 and TRBJ2-5, with 7 bases that match TRBD1. The CDR3 consists of 13 residues. CDR1 is DFQATT and CDR2 is SNEGSKA in the germline V gene (reference sequence). The junction had 3 bases not matched to a gene; V was cut back by 1 base and J by 4 bases.

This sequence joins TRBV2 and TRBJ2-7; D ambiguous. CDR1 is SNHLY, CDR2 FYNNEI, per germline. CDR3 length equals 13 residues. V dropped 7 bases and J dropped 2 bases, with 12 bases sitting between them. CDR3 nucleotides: TGTGCCAGCAAATTTGCAGGACCCTACGAGCAGTACGTC. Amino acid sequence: CASKFAGPYEQYV.

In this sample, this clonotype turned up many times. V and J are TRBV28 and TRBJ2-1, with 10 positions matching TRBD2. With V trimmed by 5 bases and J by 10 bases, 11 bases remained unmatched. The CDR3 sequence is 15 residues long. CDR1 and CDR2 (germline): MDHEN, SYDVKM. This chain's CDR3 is CASSPHVGGLAEQFF. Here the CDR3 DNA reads TGTGCCAGCAGTCCCCATGTAGGGGGACTAGCGGAGCAGTTCTTC.

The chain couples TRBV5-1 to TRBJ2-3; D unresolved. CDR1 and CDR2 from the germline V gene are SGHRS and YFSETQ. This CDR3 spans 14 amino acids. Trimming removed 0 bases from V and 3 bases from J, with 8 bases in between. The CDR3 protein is CASSLVAKTDTQYF. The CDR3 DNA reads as TGCGCCAGCAGCTTGGTCGCTAAGACAGATACGCAGTATTTT.

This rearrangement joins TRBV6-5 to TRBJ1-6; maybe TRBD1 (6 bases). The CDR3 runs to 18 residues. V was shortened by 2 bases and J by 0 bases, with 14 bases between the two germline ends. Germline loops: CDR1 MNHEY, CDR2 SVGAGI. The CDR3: CASSYGGAGASYNSPLHF. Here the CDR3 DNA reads TGTGCCAGCAGTTACGGTGGGGCAGGGGCCTCCTATAATTCACCCCTCCACTTT.

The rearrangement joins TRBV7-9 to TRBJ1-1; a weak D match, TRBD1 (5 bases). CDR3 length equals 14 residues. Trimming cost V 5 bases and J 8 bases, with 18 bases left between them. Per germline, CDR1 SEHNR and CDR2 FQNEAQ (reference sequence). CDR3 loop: CASSLEADRLEAFF. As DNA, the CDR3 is TGTGCCAGCAGCCTTGAAGCAGACAGACTCGAAGCTTTCTTT.

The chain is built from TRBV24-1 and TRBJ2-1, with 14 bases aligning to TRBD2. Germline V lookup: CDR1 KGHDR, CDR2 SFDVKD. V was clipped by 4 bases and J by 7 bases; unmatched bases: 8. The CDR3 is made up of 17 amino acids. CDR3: CATSDQGLAGDRNEQFF. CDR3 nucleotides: TGTGCCACCAGTGACCAGGGACTAGCGGGAGATAGGAATGAGCAGTTCTTC.

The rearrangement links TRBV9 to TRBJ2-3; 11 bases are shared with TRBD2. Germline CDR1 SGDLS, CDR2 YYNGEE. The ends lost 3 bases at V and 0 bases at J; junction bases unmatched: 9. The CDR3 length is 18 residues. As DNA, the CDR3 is TGTGCCAGCAGCGCGGGACTAGCGGTGACCGCTAGCACAGATACGCAGTATTTT. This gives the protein CASSAGLAVTASTDTQYF.

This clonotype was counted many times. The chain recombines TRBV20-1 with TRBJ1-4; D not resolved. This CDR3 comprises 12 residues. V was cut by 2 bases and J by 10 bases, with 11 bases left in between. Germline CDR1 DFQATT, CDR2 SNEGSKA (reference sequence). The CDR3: CSARRQPPKLFF. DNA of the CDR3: TGCAGTGCTAGAAGGCAGCCCCCAAAACTGTTTTTT.

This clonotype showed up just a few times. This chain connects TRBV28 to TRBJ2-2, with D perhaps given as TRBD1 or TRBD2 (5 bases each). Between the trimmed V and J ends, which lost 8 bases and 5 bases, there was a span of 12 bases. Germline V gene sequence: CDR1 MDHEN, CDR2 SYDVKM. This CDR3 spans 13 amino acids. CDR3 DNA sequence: TGTGCCAGCGGACTCAGGGAAACCGGGGAGCTGTTTTTT. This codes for CASGLRETGELFF.

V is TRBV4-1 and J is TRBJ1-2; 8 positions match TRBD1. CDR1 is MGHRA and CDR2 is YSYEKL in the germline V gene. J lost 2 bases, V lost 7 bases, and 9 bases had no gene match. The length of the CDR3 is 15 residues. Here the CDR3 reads CASTAAGGGNYGYTF. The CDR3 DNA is TGCGCCAGCACCGCCGCAGGGGGCGGGAACTATGGCTACACCTTC.

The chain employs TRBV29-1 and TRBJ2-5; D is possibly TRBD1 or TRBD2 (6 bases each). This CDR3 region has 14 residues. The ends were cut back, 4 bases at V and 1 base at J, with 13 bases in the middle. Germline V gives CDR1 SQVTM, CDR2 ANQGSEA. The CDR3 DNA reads TGCAGCGTTGGCACGGGGGCTATCCAAGAGACCCAGTACTTC. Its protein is CSVGTGAIQETQYF.

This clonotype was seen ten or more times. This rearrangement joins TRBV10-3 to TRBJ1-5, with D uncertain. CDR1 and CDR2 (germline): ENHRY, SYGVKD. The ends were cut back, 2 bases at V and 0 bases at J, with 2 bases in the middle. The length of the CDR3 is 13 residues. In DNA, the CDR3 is TGTGCCATCAGTGAGGGTAGCAATCAGCCCCAGCATTTT. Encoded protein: CAISEGSNQPQHF.

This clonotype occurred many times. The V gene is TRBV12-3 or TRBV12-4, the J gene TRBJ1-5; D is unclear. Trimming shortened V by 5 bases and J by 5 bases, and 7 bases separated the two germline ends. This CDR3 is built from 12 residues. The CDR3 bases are TGTGCCAGCAGTCATTCTCATCAGCCCCAGCATTTT. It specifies CASSHSHQPQHF.

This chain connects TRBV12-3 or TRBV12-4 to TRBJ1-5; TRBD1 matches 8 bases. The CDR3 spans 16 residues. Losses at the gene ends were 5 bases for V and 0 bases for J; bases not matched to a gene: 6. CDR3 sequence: CASSPRTGRSNQPQHF. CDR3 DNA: TGTGCCAGCAGTCCCAGGACAGGGCGTAGCAATCAGCCCCAGCATTTT.

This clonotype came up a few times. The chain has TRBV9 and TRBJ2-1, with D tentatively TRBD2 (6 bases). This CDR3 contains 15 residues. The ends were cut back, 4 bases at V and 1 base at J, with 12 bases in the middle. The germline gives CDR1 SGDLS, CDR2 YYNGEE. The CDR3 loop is CASSPVSGSYNEQFF. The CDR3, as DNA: TGTGCCAGCAGCCCCGTTAGCGGATCCTACAATGAGCAGTTCTTC.

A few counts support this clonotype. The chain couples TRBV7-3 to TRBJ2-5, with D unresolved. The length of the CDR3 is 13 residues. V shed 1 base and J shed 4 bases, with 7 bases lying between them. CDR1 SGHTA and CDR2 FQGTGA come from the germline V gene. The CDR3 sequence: CASSLRVAETQYF. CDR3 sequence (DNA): TGTGCCAGCAGCTTAAGGGTTGCAGAGACCCAGTACTTC.

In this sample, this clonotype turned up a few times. In DNA form, the CDR3 reads TGCAGTGCTAGAAAGGCAGGGCTGGAGACCCAGTACTTC. Protein sequence: CSARKAGLETQYF. This chain links TRBV20-1 with TRBJ2-5, with a tentative D call TRBD1 (5 bases). Trimming stripped 2 bases from V and 5 bases from J, with 12 bases between. Germline loops: CDR1 DFQATT, CDR2 SNEGSKA (reference sequence). The CDR3 spans 13 residues.

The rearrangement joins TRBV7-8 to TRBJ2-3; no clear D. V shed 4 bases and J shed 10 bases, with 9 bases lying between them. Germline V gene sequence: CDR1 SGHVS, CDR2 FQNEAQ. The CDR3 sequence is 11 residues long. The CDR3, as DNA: TGTGCCAGCAGCTCATCCTTGGCGCAGTATTTT. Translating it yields CASSSSLAQYF.

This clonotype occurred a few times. CDR3 sequence reads: CSASGGRTYEQYV. CDR3 coding DNA: TGCAGTGCTAGTGGCGGCAGGACCTACGAGCAGTACGTC. The V gene is TRBV20-1, the J gene TRBJ2-7, with no clear D. The CDR3 consists of 13 residues. From germline, CDR1 is DFQATT and CDR2 SNEGSKA (reference sequence). The V gene lost 3 bases and the J gene lost 2 bases, with 11 bases spanning the gap.